The entry below describes one T cell receptor beta chain. The antigen remains undetermined. V was shortened by 4 bases and J by 8 bases, with 19 bases between the two germline ends. The CDR3 runs 16 residues. Germline-derived CDR1 and CDR2 are SGHDT and YYEEEE. This specimen comes from a study of CD8+ T cells in alopecia areata. Study as a whole: Treated patients were given oral tofacitinib, which was dosed at 5 to 10 mg twice daily. The investigators scored severity in treated patients by the percentage of affected scalp area.

Extracted RNA was reverse transcribed, and the resulting cDNA served as sequencing template. Here immunoSEQ multiplex PCR was the method, and the copy in TCRdb shows in-frame clones only, minus some. There are 250,000 to 300,000 clones in the sample; about three fifths occur only once, and approximately 1.8% lies in the top ten. Study-wide results and limits: Scalp sample sequencing also detects resident alphabeta T cells of normal skin. Scalp clonality and expanded CD8+ clones among the top 100 fell significantly with tofacitinib.

The treatment was: oral pan-JAK inhibitor, 5-10 mg twice daily. The material was CD4+ T cells sorted from blood, obtained at week 24, from a patient treated with tofacitinib. This receptor was identified in a human donor with alopecia areata. The V gene is TRBV5-6, the J gene TRBJ1-6, with D possibly being TRBD1 (6 bases). The CDR3 sequence: CASSPSQRGAYSPLHF. CDR3 sequence (DNA): TGTGCCAGCAGCCCCTCCCAACGGGGGGCCTATTCACCCCTCCACTTT.